This entry describes one T cell receptor beta chain. V dropped 8 bases and J dropped 0 bases, with 17 bases sitting between them. The germline CDR1 and CDR2 sequences are MNHEY and SMNVEV (reference sequence). The CDR3 length is 16 residues. This sample was taken from a study of cytomegalovirus exposure and HLA in healthy donors. This PCR relied on a set of 60 Vbeta primers and 13 Jbeta primers. Method: immunoSEQ multiplex PCR; TCRdb's copy keeps in-frame clones and lacks some. The sample yields around 140,000 clones, over 75% seen once. The clonotype was recovered from a man between 35 and 55 years old in good health and CMV-seronegative. Sequencing was performed on PBMCs. The rearrangement joins TRBV27 to TRBJ2-4, with a possible D match to TRBD1 (6 bases). The CDR3 DNA follows: TGTGCCAGCCGAGACCCAGGGGACCTAGCCAAAAACATTCAGTACTTC. Its protein is CASRDPGDLAKNIQYF.